This T cell receptor beta chain was sequenced in a study of blood T cell repertoires in COVID-19. Turning to the study itself: The United States, Italy and Spain provided the acute and convalescent COVID-19 samples. PBMCs, B-cell-depleted T cells, or T cells provided the cDNA or gDNA that made up the material.

Authors' processing steps: Reference gene primer amplification yielded estimated nucleated cell counts. Generated by immunoSEQ multiplex PCR, the TCRdb table keeps only in-frame clones and is missing some. V and J calls plus clone size are reproduced from that table; the DNA served to infer D and trimming. Among 200,000 to 250,000 clones listed, under 90% were seen once. The CDR3 has 15 amino acids. V was cut by 6 bases and J by 1 base, with 13 bases left in between. The germline gives CDR1 MDHEN, CDR2 SYDVKM. A single count supports this clone. Sequencing was carried out using peripheral blood. This clonotype originated in a woman of 80 years or more with acute or convalescent COVID-19. V is TRBV28 and J is TRBJ1-5; possible D gene TRBD1, 6 bases. CDR3 coding DNA: TGTGCCAGCAGGGTCGGCCAGGGGAGCAATCAGCCCCAGCATTTT. Its translation is CASRVGQGSNQPQHF.